The T cell receptor beta chain described here comes from a study of cytomegalovirus exposure and HLA in healthy donors. Background on the study: An earlier analysis identified 120 million or so unique TCR beta sequences in about 180 million T cells. Approximately 80 million unique TCRs, all from HLA-typed donors, were included in an early release of the data.

Study-wide findings and caveats: Common viral pathogens were later found to be apparently linked to several of the most significant clusters. Later findings reportedly placed an Asian-associated ancestry cluster below the roughly 660-donor mean for N-insertions.

The CDR3 runs 15 residues. CDR1 and CDR2 (germline): MNHNS, SASEGT. V was clipped by 2 bases and J by 6 bases; unmatched bases: 9. A note on this clone: Its specificity is not known.

The study ran its PCR with 60 Vbeta and 13 Jbeta primers. The assay was immunoSEQ multiplex PCR, and TCRdb's table has in-frame clones only and misses some. The sample contains under 200,000 clones, 84% of which appear only once. Sequencing was done on a sample of PBMCs. The receptor's source is a man aged 25 to 40 in good health and CMV-seronegative. The rearrangement uses TRBV6-1 and TRBJ1-2; TRBD1 agrees at 7 bases. The CDR3 is CASSELKKGADGYTF. Here the CDR3 DNA reads TGTGCCAGCAGTGAATTGAAAAAGGGGGCTGATGGCTACACCTTC.